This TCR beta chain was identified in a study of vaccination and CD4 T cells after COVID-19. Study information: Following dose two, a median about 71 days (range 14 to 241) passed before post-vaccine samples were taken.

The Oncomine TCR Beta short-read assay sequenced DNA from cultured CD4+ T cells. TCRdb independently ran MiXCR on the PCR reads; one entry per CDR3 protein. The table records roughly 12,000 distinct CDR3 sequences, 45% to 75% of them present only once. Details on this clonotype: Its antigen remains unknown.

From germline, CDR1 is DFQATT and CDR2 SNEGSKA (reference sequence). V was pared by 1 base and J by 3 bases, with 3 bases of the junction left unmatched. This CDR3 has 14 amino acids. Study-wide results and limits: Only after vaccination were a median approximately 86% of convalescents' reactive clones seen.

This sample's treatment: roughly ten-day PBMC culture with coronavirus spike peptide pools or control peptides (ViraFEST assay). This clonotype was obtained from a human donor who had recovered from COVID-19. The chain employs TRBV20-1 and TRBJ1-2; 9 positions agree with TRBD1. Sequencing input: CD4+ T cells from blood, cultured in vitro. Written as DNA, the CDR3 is TGCAGTGCTAGAGCGGGGACAGGGTACTATGGCTACACCTTC. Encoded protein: CSARAGTGYYGYTF.